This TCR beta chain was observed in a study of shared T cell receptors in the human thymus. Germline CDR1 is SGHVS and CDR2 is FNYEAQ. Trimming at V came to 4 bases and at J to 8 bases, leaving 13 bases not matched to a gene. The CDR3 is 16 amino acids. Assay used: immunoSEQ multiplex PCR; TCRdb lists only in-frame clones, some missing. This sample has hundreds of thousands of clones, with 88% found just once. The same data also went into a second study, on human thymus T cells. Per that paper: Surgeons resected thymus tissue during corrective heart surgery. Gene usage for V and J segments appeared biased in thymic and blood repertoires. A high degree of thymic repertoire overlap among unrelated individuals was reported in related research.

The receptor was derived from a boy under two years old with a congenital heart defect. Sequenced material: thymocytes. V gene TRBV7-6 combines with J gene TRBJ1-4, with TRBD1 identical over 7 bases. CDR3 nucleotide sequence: TGTGCCAGCAGCTCAACAGCGGGGGACAGAGGGGAAAAACTGTTTTTT. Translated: CASSSTAGDRGEKLFF.